The 15 T cell receptor beta chains below all came from one sample that was sequenced in a study of PD-1 blockade in classical Hodgkin lymphoma. Time point: cycle 4 day 1 (C4D1), after 6 weeks of nivolumab. Relapses following autologous stem cell transplantation were seen in all patients, with brentuximab vedotin exposure varying. Magnetic negative selection served to purify CD4+ T cells out of PBMCs that had been thawed. Some clones are missing from TCRdb's copy, which holds only in-frame ones; the method was immunoSEQ multiplex PCR. In the table there are 25,000 to 35,000 clones, roughly 80% of which are singletons. Sample: CD4+ T cells from blood, taken before the fourth cycle of nivolumab. All receptors derive from a human donor with classical Hodgkin lymphoma.

This chain connects TRBV7-3 to TRBJ2-4; 10 bases map to TRBD2. J gave up 4 bases and V 1 base, and 4 bases lay outside the gene matches. CDR3 size: 16 residues. Germline values: CDR1 SGHTA, CDR2 FQGTGA. CDR3 protein: CASSLMLAGGKNIQYF. The CDR3 DNA reads TGTGCCAGCAGCTTAATGTTAGCGGGGGGTAAAAACATTCAGTACTTC. The variable domain in full, completed from reference TRBV7-3 and TRBJ2-4, reads GAGVSQTPSNKVTEKGKYVELRCDPISGHTALYWYRQSLGQGPEFLIYFQGTGAADDSGLPNDRFFAVRPEGSVSTLKIQRTERGDSAVYLCASSLMLAGGKNIQYFGAGTRLSVL.

This clone was detected only a few times. The gene calls are TRBV27 and TRBJ1-4, with D tentatively TRBD1 (6 bases). The length of the CDR3 is 15 residues. V lost 6 bases to trimming and J lost 5 bases, with 16 bases between them. Germline CDR1 and CDR2: MNHEY and SMNVEV (reference sequence). The CDR3 spells CASRRPGTPNEKLFF. The CDR3, as DNA: TGTGCCAGCAGACGTCCCGGGACACCAAATGAAAAACTGTTTTTT.

The chain has TRBV6-1 and TRBJ2-5, with 9 bases fitting TRBD1. CDR1 is MNHNS and CDR2 is SASEGT in the germline V gene. The CDR3 length is 15 residues. The trim removed 8 bases at V and 5 bases at J, leaving 12 bases unmatched. DNA of the CDR3: TGTGCCAGCCGCGGGACAGGGATCGCCGAGGAGACCCAGTACTTC. Translating it yields CASRGTGIAEETQYF.

This chain connects TRBV5-1 to TRBJ2-2, with 9 positions matching TRBD1. The V segment lost 1 base and the J segment 6 bases; nucleotides outside the gene matches: 4. This CDR3 has 15 amino acids. Per the germline V gene, CDR1 is SGHRS and CDR2 is YFSETQ. The CDR3 here is CASSLTGGQAGELFF. The DNA for the CDR3 is TGCGCCAGCAGCTTGACAGGGGGCCAAGCCGGGGAGCTGTTTTTT. The whole variable domain, filled in from reference TRBV5-1 and TRBJ2-2, reads KAGVTQTPRYLIKTRGQQVTLSCSPISGHRSVSWYQQTPGQGLQFLFEYFSETQRNKGNFPGRFSGRQFSNSRSEMNVSTLELGDSALYLCASSLTGGQAGELFFGEGSRLTVL.

The chain combines TRBV7-2 with TRBJ1-1; D gene unclear. This CDR3 is 14 amino acids long. Germline V gives CDR1 SGHTA, CDR2 FQGNSA. The germline V and J ends were trimmed by 1 base and 1 base, with 7 bases remaining between them. The CDR3 coding sequence is TGTGCCAGCAGCTTAGTGACTAGGAACACTGAAGCTTTCTTT. Amino acids: CASSLVTRNTEAFF.

The genes are TRBV6-5 and TRBJ1-1, with D unclear. The CDR3 contains 12 residues. Between the trimmed V and J ends, which lost 4 bases and 11 bases, there was a span of 14 bases. Germline lookup yields CDR1 MNHEY and CDR2 SVGAGI. This CDR3 is CASSSPGREAFF. CDR3 coding DNA: TGTGCCAGCAGTTCCCCCGGGAGGGAGGCTTTCTTT.

This chain's CDR3 is CASSSVSTGTRVETQYF. The DNA for the CDR3 is TGCGCCAGCAGCTCCGTATCGACCGGGACTAGGGTCGAGACCCAGTACTTC. The rearrangement uses TRBV5-1 and TRBJ2-5; 8 bases fit TRBD2. V shed 3 bases and J 5 bases; nucleotides not matched to a gene: 15. The CDR3 has 17 residues. The germline CDR1 and CDR2 sequences are SGHRS and YFSETQ.

Turning to this clone: At the DNA level, this CDR3 is encoded by other sequences in the same sample as well. V is TRBV19 and J is TRBJ1-2; D gene ambiguous. CDR1 is LNHDA, CDR2 SQIVND, per germline (reference sequence). There are 11 residues in the CDR3. V was shortened by 4 bases and J by 7 bases, with 7 bases between the two germline ends. Written as DNA, the CDR3 is TGTGCCAGTAGTAGATGGGGTGGCTACACCTTC. Translated: CASSRWGGYTF.

This clone was observed a few times. The gene calls are TRBV7-9 and TRBJ1-5; 10 bases fit TRBD1. Germline trimming cut 5 bases from V and 6 bases from J; bases unmatched to any gene: 1. CDR3 length equals 13 residues. Germline lookup yields CDR1 SEHNR and CDR2 FQNEAQ (reference sequence). In DNA form, the CDR3 reads TGTGCCAGCAGCAGGGACAGGGGTCAGCCCCAGCATTTT. This translates into CASSRDRGQPQHF.

V and J are TRBV9 and TRBJ2-1; D is tentatively TRBD1 or TRBD2 (5 bases each). The CDR3 contains 15 residues. V was clipped by 3 bases and J by 3 bases, with 13 bases between them. Germline CDR1 reads SGDLS; CDR2 reads YYNGEE. The CDR3 is CASSANGGGYNEQFF. The CDR3 DNA sequence: TGTGCCAGCAGCGCCAATGGTGGGGGCTACAATGAGCAGTTCTTC.

The V gene is TRBV19, the J gene TRBJ2-5; TRBD2 agrees at 12 bases. The CDR3 sequence is 19 residues long. Germline V gene data show CDR1 as LNHDA and CDR2 as SQIVND (reference sequence). J lost 4 bases, V lost 6 bases, and 18 bases had no gene match. The CDR3 is CASSRLAGGLSRGGETQYF. The CDR3 bases are TGTGCCAGTAGCCGGCTAGCGGGGGGGCTTAGCCGGGGTGGAGAGACCCAGTACTTC.

The count of this clone is one. The chain recombines TRBV28 with TRBJ2-7; D perhaps matches TRBD1 (5 bases). CDR1 is MDHEN, CDR2 SYDVKM, per germline. V gave up 7 bases and J gave up 2 bases, with 12 bases separating them. The CDR3 contains 13 residues. CDR3 sequence reads: CASMGPATYEQYF. The CDR3 DNA reads as TGTGCCAGCATGGGGCCTGCGACCTACGAGCAGTACTTC. Combining the CDR3 with reference TRBV28 and TRBJ2-7 gives the whole variable domain DVKVTQSSRYLVKRTGEKVFLECVQDMDHENMFWYRQDPGLGLRLIYFSYDVKMKEKGDIPEGYSVSREKKERFSLILESASTNQTSMYLCASMGPATYEQYFGPGTRLTVT.

The chain uses TRBV5-1 and TRBJ1-2, with D uncertain. This CDR3 has 13 residues. Germline lookup yields CDR1 SGHRS and CDR2 YFSETQ. V shed 1 base and J shed 4 bases, with 8 bases lying between them. CDR3 region: CASSLSGSYGYTF. As DNA, the CDR3 is TGCGCCAGCAGCTTGAGCGGGAGCTATGGCTACACCTTC.

The chain combines TRBV6-5 with TRBJ2-7; the match to TRBD2 covers 11 bases. The germline V gene has CDR1 MNHEY and CDR2 SVGAGI. CDR3 size: 13 residues. The junction had 1 base not matched to a gene; V was cut back by 6 bases and J by 3 bases. The DNA of the CDR3 is TGTGCCAGCAGAACTAGCGGGGGCTACGAGCAGTACTTC. It is translated as CASRTSGGYEQYF.

V usage is TRBV11-2 and J usage is TRBJ2-3, with D possibly being TRBD2 (5 bases). Germline V gene lookup returns CDR1 SGHAT and CDR2 FQNNGV. This CDR3 region has 15 residues. V was cut by 4 bases and J by 0 bases, with 11 bases left in between. The CDR3 reads CASSSPTGSTDTQYF. Here the CDR3 DNA reads TGTGCCAGCAGCTCTCCCACGGGAAGCACAGATACGCAGTATTTT.